This record concerns one TCR beta chain sequence. The antigen remains undetermined. The sample comes from a study of lymphopenia after photon versus proton radiotherapy. Sequenced by immunoSEQ multiplex PCR; TCRdb stores in-frame clones only, minus some. This table holds just over 30,000 clones, approximately 95% found once. General observations from the study: Oligoclonal CD8+ Temra expansion after nadir drove photon patients' diversity drop.

This TCR was recovered from a woman aged 50 to 65 with cholangiocarcinoma. Sequences were derived from peripheral blood, sampled from a patient treated with photon-based radiotherapy.

This CDR3 reads CAQHLRVFF. The DNA of the CDR3 is TGTGCCCAGCACCTCAGGGTGTTTTTT. The V and J genes are TRBV6-5 and TRBJ1-4; a weak D match, TRBD1 (5 bases). The CDR3 length is 9 residues. CDR1 MNHEY and CDR2 SVGAGI come from the germline V gene. Trimming stripped 11 bases from V and 15 bases from J, with 13 bases between.